The T cell receptor beta chain under discussion was sequenced for a study of beta chain features in type 1 diabetes. Study overall: Sorted cells from all samples, numbering 107,917,701, were examined. Study outcomes and limitations: Researchers report that Type 1 diabetes patients had moderately but significantly shorter TCRB CDR3s across all four CD4+ subsets. Shorter templates may be favored by PCR, equally so in patients and controls.

Germline V gene lookup returns CDR1 SGHVS and CDR2 FNYEAQ. The V end was cut by 0 bases, the J end by 5 bases, with 6 bases between. The CDR3 length is 13 residues. Every isolated RNA sample was fully reverse transcribed, so sequencing captured expressed TCRB transcripts. Method: immunoSEQ multiplex PCR; TCRdb's copy keeps in-frame clones and lacks some. This table has some 660,000 clones, around 15% appearing once. This clone came up a few times. Its antigen remains unidentified. The rearrangement uses TRBV7-6 and TRBJ2-3, with unresolved D. This TCR derives from a young man with type 1 diabetes. Sequenced sample: naive CD4+ T cells from blood. CDR3: CASSLALEDTQYF. As DNA, the CDR3 is TGTGCCAGCAGCTTAGCGCTGGAAGATACGCAGTATTTT.